These 24 T cell receptor beta chains share one sample of origin, sequenced in a study of cytomegalovirus exposure and HLA in healthy donors. The PCR had 60 Vbeta and 13 Jbeta primers. The method was immunoSEQ multiplex PCR; TCRdb's version includes in-frame clones alone and lacks a portion of them. This sample has about 160,000 clones; about 80% occur once, and the top ten carry around a tenth. Sample: PBMCs. The receptors were sampled from a man between 18 and 35 years old in good health and CMV-seropositive.

This clone was recorded a few times. The chain joins TRBV5-4 to TRBJ2-2; tentatively, D is TRBD2 (6 bases). The CDR3 is 14 amino acids. Germline loops: CDR1 SGHNT, CDR2 YYREEE (reference sequence). The germline V and J ends were trimmed by 3 bases and 4 bases, with 10 bases remaining between them. CDR3 loop: CASSWEAATGELFF. In DNA, the CDR3 is TGTGCCAGCAGCTGGGAGGCGGCCACCGGGGAGCTGTTTTTT. Based on the CDR3 plus reference TRBV5-4 and TRBJ2-2, the full variable domain is ETGVTQSPTHLIKTRGQQVTLRCSSQSGHNTVSWYQQALGQGPQFIFQYYREEENGRGNFPPRFSGLQFPNYSSELNVNALELDDSALYLCASSWEAATGELFFGEGSRLTVL.

CDR3 in amino acids: CASSIGGGQTEAFF. Here the CDR3 DNA reads TGTGCCAGTAGTATAGGCGGAGGGCAAACTGAAGCTTTCTTT. The V and J genes are TRBV19 and TRBJ1-1; D gene unclear. V dropped 1 base and J dropped 5 bases, with 11 bases sitting between them. Germline-derived CDR1 and CDR2 are LNHDA and SQIVND (reference sequence). The CDR3 extends over 14 amino acids.

This chain connects TRBV4-1 to TRBJ2-3; D gene unclear. With 1 base removed from V and 7 bases from J, the gap between germline ends came to 15 bases. The CDR3 consists of 15 residues. CDR1 and CDR2 from the germline V gene are MGHRA and YSYEKL. CDR3 in amino acids: CASSQGTASHHTQYF. The CDR3 region has the DNA TGCGCCAGCAGCCAAGGAACAGCCAGTCATCATACGCAGTATTTT.

The V and J genes are TRBV6-5 and TRBJ2-7, with D possibly TRBD2 on 5 matching bases. This CDR3 comprises 14 residues. V was trimmed by 9 bases and J by 0 bases, leaving 15 bases between them. Germline CDR1 is MNHEY and CDR2 is SVGAGI. The CDR3 DNA reads TGTGCCAGATGGTTGGAGGATAACTCCTACGAGCAGTACTTC. This gives the protein CARWLEDNSYEQYF.

This sequence joins TRBV19 and TRBJ2-1; 8 bases align to TRBD2. Trimming took 3 bases from V and 5 from J; bases not matched to a gene: 6. The CDR3 runs 15 residues. Germline values: CDR1 LNHDA, CDR2 SQIVND (reference sequence). The CDR3 DNA is TGTGCCAGTAGTATCGGTGGGACTAGAAACAATGAGCAGTTCTTC. Protein sequence: CASSIGGTRNNEQFF.

V and J are TRBV5-4 and TRBJ1-3; 10 positions agree with TRBD1. Germline V CDR1 and CDR2: SGHNT, YYREEE (reference sequence). The CDR3 spans 19 residues. J was trimmed by 0 bases and V by 0 bases; bases with no gene match: 9. CDR3 coding DNA: TGTGCCAGCAGCTTGGGCCTCCAGGGACAGGGGTTCTCTGGAAACACCATATATTTT. Translation gives CASSLGLQGQGFSGNTIYF.

The chain links TRBV5-6 to TRBJ1-5; D is possibly TRBD1 (6 bases). Germline lookup yields CDR1 SGHDT and CDR2 YYEEEE. Trimming left V 4 bases short and J 6 bases short, with 20 bases between. CDR3 size: 16 residues. This CDR3 is CASSHRDGGYGQPQHF. DNA for the CDR3: TGTGCCAGCAGCCACAGGGACGGGGGGTATGGTCAGCCCCAGCATTTT.

J is TRBJ1-5 and V is TRBV15; D might be TRBD1 (6 bases). Trimming cost V 0 bases and J 0 bases, with 9 bases left between them. CDR1 and CDR2 (germline): LNHNV, YYDKDF (reference sequence). The CDR3 sequence is 16 residues long. CDR3 DNA sequence: TGTGCCACCAGCAGAGACAGGGGTATTAGCAATCAGCCCCAGCATTTT. Protein sequence: CATSRDRGISNQPQHF.

V is TRBV27 and J is TRBJ2-7; D call uncertain. Trimming removed 8 bases at V and 3 bases at J, with 11 bases between. CDR3 length equals 12 residues. Germline lookup yields CDR1 MNHEY and CDR2 SMNVEV (reference sequence). The CDR3 DNA sequence: TGTGCCAGCGGGCCCCAATTCTACGAGCAGTACTTC. Protein: CASGPQFYEQYF.

The rearrangement links TRBV29-1 to TRBJ2-4; 7 bases line up with TRBD2. Germline trimming cut 7 bases from V and 3 bases from J; bases unmatched to any gene: 9. Germline CDR1 and CDR2: SQVTM and ANQGSEA. The CDR3 has 14 residues. As DNA, the CDR3 is TGCAGCGCCAATGGGGGGGTGGGCAAAAACATTCAGTACTTC. This encodes CSANGGVGKNIQYF. The variable domain in full, with the rest retrieved from reference TRBV29-1 and TRBJ2-4, is SAVISQKPSRDICQRGTSLTIQCQVDSQVTMMFWYRQQPGQSLTLIATANQGSEATYESGFVIDKFPISRPNLTFSTLTVSNMSPEDSSIYLCSANGGVGKNIQYFGAGTRLSVL.

The chain links TRBV7-8 to TRBJ1-2; 9 nucleotides align to TRBD1. With V trimmed by 2 bases and J by 6 bases, 1 base remained unmatched. This CDR3 is 13 amino acids long. Germline CDR1 SGHVS, CDR2 FQNEAQ. This CDR3 is CASSLTGGHGYTF. Written as DNA, the CDR3 is TGTGCCAGCAGCTTAACAGGGGGCCATGGCTACACCTTC.

This chain joins TRBV11-1 and TRBJ2-7, with TRBD2 matching over 9 bases. V lost 5 bases and J lost 3; bases outside the gene matches: 5. CDR1 is SGHAT, CDR2 FQDESV, per germline (reference sequence). This CDR3 contains 14 residues. For the CDR3, the DNA is TGTGCCAGCAGCAAAGGACTAGCGAGCTACGAGCAGTACTTC. Amino acids: CASSKGLASYEQYF.

This rearrangement joins TRBV29-1 to TRBJ2-7; 7 nucleotides match TRBD2. Germline-derived CDR1 and CDR2 are SQVTM and ANQGSEA. The CDR3 consists of 13 residues. V shed 7 bases, J shed 4 bases, and the junction held 10 bases outside the gene matches. The CDR3 here is CSGGEGGTYEQYF. The CDR3 DNA reads as TGCAGCGGGGGGGAGGGCGGGACGTACGAGCAGTACTTC.

V usage is TRBV5-1 and J usage is TRBJ1-2; TRBD1 might be the D (6 bases). Germline V lookup: CDR1 SGHRS, CDR2 YFSETQ. The ends were cut back, 0 bases at V and 3 bases at J, with 12 bases in the middle. The CDR3 totals 15 residues. CDR3 amino acids: CASSLAPDRHYGYTF. CDR3 coding DNA: TGCGCCAGCAGCTTGGCCCCGGACAGACACTATGGCTACACCTTC. The complete variable domain, with remaining parts taken from reference TRBV5-1 and TRBJ1-2, reads KAGVTQTPRYLIKTRGQQVTLSCSPISGHRSVSWYQQTPGQGLQFLFEYFSETQRNKGNFPGRFSGRQFSNSRSEMNVSTLELGDSALYLCASSLAPDRHYGYTFGSGTRLTVV.

The rearrangement uses TRBV5-6 and TRBJ2-5; TRBD1 aligns across 8 bases. There are 15 residues in the CDR3. Trimming took 3 bases from V and 3 from J; bases not matched to a gene: 7. CDR1 is SGHDT, CDR2 YYEEEE, per germline. The CDR3 protein is CASSSDYRGKETQYF. CDR3 DNA: TGTGCCAGCAGCTCCGATTACAGGGGGAAAGAGACCCAGTACTTC.

The chain uses TRBV6-1 and TRBJ2-7; 13 bases match TRBD2. Trimming took 4 bases from V and 6 from J; bases not matched to a gene: 3. Germline V lookup: CDR1 MNHNS, CDR2 SASEGT. The CDR3 spans 14 residues. The CDR3 here is CASSVGLAGFEQYF. DNA of the CDR3: TGTGCCAGCAGTGTGGGACTAGCGGGATTCGAGCAGTACTTC.

The chain has TRBV7-2 and TRBJ1-1; perhaps TRBD1 as D (5 bases). With 2 bases removed from V and 1 base from J, the gap between germline ends came to 8 bases. The germline CDR1 and CDR2 sequences are SGHTA and FQGNSA. The CDR3 has 14 amino acids. The CDR3 spells CASSLNQGNTEAFF. DNA for the CDR3: TGTGCCAGCAGCTTAAATCAGGGGAACACTGAAGCTTTCTTT.

Worth noting for this clone: In the same sample, other DNA sequences code for this CDR3. The CDR3 nucleotides are TGCGCCAGCAGCCAAGGTGGAGGGTCTGGAAACACCATATATTTT. Its protein product is CASSQGGGSGNTIYF. The chain combines TRBV4-3 with TRBJ1-3; D is unresolved. CDR1 and CDR2 from the germline V gene are LGHNA and YSLEER. The CDR3 length is 15 residues. The ends were cut back, 1 base at V and 1 base at J, with 8 bases in the middle.

This clone was observed a handful of times. V is TRBV4-2 and J is TRBJ1-2, with 10 bases lining up with TRBD1. V dropped 0 bases and J dropped 6; count of bases not matched to a gene: 7. Germline V gene lookup returns CDR1 LGHNA and CDR2 YNFKEQ. This CDR3 has 16 residues. CDR3 amino acids: CASSQETRGTGDGYTF. The CDR3 DNA follows: TGTGCCAGCAGCCAAGAAACCCGCGGGACAGGGGATGGCTACACCTTC.

This chain links TRBV2 with TRBJ2-1, with 10 bases matching TRBD2. CDR1 is SNHLY and CDR2 is FYNNEI in the germline V gene. The trim removed 5 bases at V and 4 bases at J, leaving 5 bases unmatched. This CDR3 spans 15 amino acids. The CDR3 DNA is TGTGCCAGCAGTAAACTAGCGGGAAAATACAATGAGCAGTTCTTC. This codes for CASSKLAGKYNEQFF.

The chain uses TRBV29-1 and TRBJ2-7; TRBD1 agrees at 7 bases. V lost 7 bases, J lost 2 bases, and 8 bases stayed unmatched. The CDR3 consists of 13 residues. CDR1 and CDR2 (germline): SQVTM, ANQGSEA. CDR3 coding DNA: TGCAGCGCTACGACAGGGATCCCCTACGAGCAGTACTTC. Amino acid sequence: CSATTGIPYEQYF.

CDR3 in amino acids: CASSSWGQGRTGELFF. The CDR3, as DNA: TGTGCCAGCAGTTCCTGGGGACAGGGTCGCACCGGGGAGCTGTTTTTT. The gene calls are TRBV28 and TRBJ2-2; 9 nucleotides line up with TRBD1. This CDR3 contains 16 residues. V gave up 4 bases and J gave up 4 bases; unmatched junction bases: 7. Per germline, CDR1 MDHEN and CDR2 SYDVKM.

This sequence joins TRBV7-9 and TRBJ1-2; D gene uncertain. The CDR3 is 16 residues long. The V end was cut by 4 bases, the J end by 4 bases, with 19 bases between. Germline CDR1 SEHNR, CDR2 FQNEAQ (reference sequence). This CDR3 is CASSSPRAPGGYGYTF. In DNA form, the CDR3 reads TGTGCCAGCAGCTCCCCTAGGGCACCCGGAGGCTATGGCTACACCTTC.

The chain recombines TRBV19 with TRBJ1-2, with D possibly being TRBD1 (5 bases). CDR1 is LNHDA and CDR2 is SQIVND in the germline V gene (reference sequence). Trimming removed 2 bases at V and 2 bases at J, with 6 bases between. The CDR3 runs to 13 residues. CDR3 sequence reads: CASSITGNYGYTF. The DNA of the CDR3 is TGTGCCAGTAGTATAACAGGCAACTATGGCTACACCTTC.